This TCR beta chain was identified in a study of cytomegalovirus exposure and HLA in healthy donors (dated by TCRdb to 2016 to 2017). Describing the broader study: An earlier analysis of several hundred of the donors reported roughly 300 Gb of sequence data and around 110 million unique TCR beta sequences obtained from around 170 million T cells. Donor age, sex, ethnicity and CMV serostatus were compiled alongside the repertoire data. The later analysis used no new phenotypic data to find candidate immune exposures, relying instead on TCR beta sequences and their occurrence across donors. HLA typing covered class I and class II loci at four-digit resolution. To predict cytomegalovirus infection status, the study combined high-throughput TCR immunosequencing, statistical association of individual TCRs with disease status, and machine learning. An earlier analysis of about 620 of the donors applied high-throughput TCR beta sequencing to assess whether each TCR beta V gene segment acted as functional or pseudogenic. In a later genetic analysis, genome-wide SNP genotypes for about 65% of the roughly 670 donors were used, and that subset was treated as a discovery cohort. About five DR-DQ haplotypes were treated as single units for association and clustering because of strong linkage in the cohort. Around 320 gigabases of sequencing data and some 85 million unique TCR sequences were included in an early release covering about 600 HLA-typed donors. Of the 350 to 400 genotyped donors, about 80% fell in the genetic ancestry cluster associated with self-reported Caucasian donors. On average, roughly 250,000 unique TCR beta nucleotide sequences were sequenced per donor among some 420 genotyped donors of the cohort, with about 17% of those sequences being non-productive. Every discovery cohort repertoire had been produced on one sequencing platform. Along with the roughly 670-subject first cohort, a separate validation cohort of over a hundred different subjects was used. Typing coverage differed by locus: A, B, C, DRB1 and DQB1 were typed in about 629-640 donors, DQA1 in about 510, DPA1 in roughly 590, and DPB1 in roughly 450. Using immunosequencing, the study profiled T cell repertoires from 666 subjects and related those repertoires to cytomegalovirus serostatus. To study patterns of TCR occurrence, a later analysis re-analyzed previously published TCR beta repertoires from several hundred donors and added high-resolution HLA genotyping. The study aimed to test whether signatures of past pathogen exposure could be identified by cataloging public T cell receptors.

Findings and caveats that apply to the study as a whole: Cytomegalovirus status was reported to be diagnosed by the classifier with high specificity and sensitivity in both the original and validation cohorts. CMV serostatus was the only immune exposure information available for the cohort. A later analysis associated about 17,000 TCR beta sequences with specific HLA alleles at a false discovery rate of 0.05. In an earlier analysis of approximately 600 of the donors, most TCR beta V segments were observed in productive rearrangements about 90% or about 30% of the time, broadly matching IMGT annotations. When HLA alleles, especially DR and DQ, strongly co-occurred, attributing TCR associations to individual alleles was difficult. A cluster of highly shared sequence variants was judged likely to be a technical artifact of the sequencing pipeline. Roughly uniform sequencing depth across donors was assumed in presence/absence analyses, although this assumption may not hold. The authors suggested that the approach could potentially be extended to other disease states and immunological phenotypes. Because counts were too low, some 17 rarely observed V segments, including chromosome 9 orphons, were left out of the earlier analysis of several hundred of the donors. The study gave a list of about 160 TCR beta chains associated with cytomegalovirus. In a later analysis, the rate of TCR association differed among HLA loci, with DRB1 alleles having the most associated TCRs and HLA-C alleles having the fewest. A later analysis found that most CMV-associated TCR beta chains appeared HLA-restricted, with HLA associations seemingly driven largely by CMV exposure. In vitro tests confirmed that three of the cytomegalovirus-associated TCR beta chains recognize cytomegalovirus antigens. The 87-base-pair reads could not distinguish some IMGT-functional V segments, including TRBV6-2 and TRBV6-3, so those segments were excluded. Several of the top co-occurrence clusters appeared to be linked to parvovirus B19, influenza, CMV and Epstein-Barr virus, according to a later analysis. Because HLA typing was unavailable for some donors at each locus, only the typed subset was used in association tests. Most TCR sequences were seen in very few donors, while some public TCRs were found in many individuals. The cohort was sequenced for TCR beta chains only, and without alpha or paired-chain data the features that could be detected were limited. A later genetic analysis reported fewer N-insertions in productive TCRs among donors in an Asian-associated ancestry cluster than the approximately 700-donor mean. A further reported finding was that TCR beta sequences accurately predicted the HLA-A and HLA-B alleles for most subjects in the first cohort. An association between a missense DCLRE1C variant and V-gene and J-gene trimming of TCR beta chains was found in a later genetic analysis and replicated in an independent cohort. In a later analysis, HLA-associated TCR beta chains showed more clonal expansion and lower generation probabilities than non-associated chains that were equally common. Linkage disequilibrium might explain the correlated functional status among segregating V segments, but an unknown experimental factor could not be ruled out.

Regarding this clone: Its binding antigen is unknown.

The library relied on the immunoSEQ multiplex PCR assay. For the multiplex PCR, a mixture combining 60 forward primers for TCR Vbeta segments and 13 reverse primers for TCR Jbeta segments was used. A multiplex PCR assay on genomic DNA amplified the CDR3 region of rearranged TCR beta genes. The Illumina HiSeq System was used to sequence the amplified TCR beta libraries as 87-base-pair reads. Turning to the authors' computational methods: A later analysis counted some 74 million unique TCR beta chains across the 550 to 700 repertoires, and approximately 11 million of these chains were shared by at least two donors. A nearest-neighbor algorithm error-corrected the raw reads and collapsed the reads into unique sequences, merging closely related sequences to remove PCR and sequencing errors. To assign V, D and J gene segments, CDR3 sequences were aligned to IMGT reference sequences. For a sequence to be retained, at least a six-nucleotide match to both a V gene segment and a J gene segment was required. A rearrangement was called productive if the CDR3 had no stop codons and remained in frame with V and J, and every other rearrangement was called non-productive. CDR3 was defined by IMGT convention, running from the second conserved V-encoded cysteine to the conserved J-encoded phenylalanine. The earlier analysis of some 540 of the donors excluded any sequence lacking an unambiguous match to a single V gene segment. In an earlier analysis of about 590 of the donors, a V segment was called functional when productive rearrangements were above 56.7%, and segregating when the standard deviation between donors exceeded 5%. A statistical classification framework was built to diagnose cytomegalovirus status from the catalog of TCR beta chain sequences. In a later analysis, V and J genes were assigned by comparing TCR nucleotide sequences against IMGT/GENE-DB human TR gene sequences. The TCRdist pipeline was used in a later analysis to assign CDR3 sequences and most-parsimonious VDJ recombination scenarios. A later analysis defined each TCR beta chain by its CDR3 amino acid sequence plus V-gene family, and excluded reads lacking a unique V-gene family. To address suspected cross-contamination and a sequencing artifact, a later analysis removed several hundred highly shared, low-generation-probability nucleotide sequences. In a later analysis, a clonal expansion index for each public chain was calculated from normalized within-repertoire ranks of inferred template counts. Generation probabilities in a later analysis came from a VDJ recombination model fitted to out-of-frame rearrangements, and those results were checked against IGoR. Hypergeometric tests were used in a later analysis to score TCR-TCR, TCR-HLA and TCR-CMV co-occurrence, with a repertoire-size bias correction applied to the TCR pairs. To estimate false discovery rates, a later analysis permuted the HLA or CMV assignments 20 times. In a later analysis, co-occurring TCRs were grouped with DBSCAN, and TCRdist sequence similarity was added when clustering was performed within HLA-allele-positive subsets. Co-occurrence clustering excluded repertoires with fewer than 30,000 or more than 120,000 public chains, plus five with anomalous nucleotide sharing. TCRdb's version of the immuneACCESS table is confined to in-frame rearrangements and falls short of the full clone set. An unresolved V gene accounts for under half of the shortfall where checked; the remainder is of unknown origin. V, J and clone size derive from that table, while D and trimming were established from the DNA sequence. This sample's table lists about 31,000 clones. The top ten clonotypes cover around 4.9% of the sample.

The cohort was made up of 500 to 800 healthy bone marrow donors. At the time of sampling, all cohort members were nominally healthy, though unrecorded immune exposures were likely present. The donor was CMV seronegative and belonged to the group of 352 seronegative cohort members. Every donor gave a peripheral blood sample, and the peripheral blood mononuclear cells from that sample were used for TCR beta sequencing. The Qiagen DNeasy Blood Extraction Kit was used to extract genomic DNA from the blood cell samples. Germline trimming amounts to 1 base on V and 0 bases on J, with 6 as the count of junction bases outside the gene matches. CDR1 LNHNV and CDR2 YYDKDF are derived from the germline V gene (reference sequence). Measured from the cysteine to the phenylalanine, the CDR3 is 18 residues long. CDR3 DNA only is kept here, 54 bases in frame from base 1.

The source material was PBMCs. The chain uses TRBV15 and TRBJ2-1; a stretch of 10 junction bases matches TRBD2. This TCR derives from a female donor in good health and CMV-seronegative. The DNA sequence is given as TGTGCCACCAGCAGAGGATCCCTAGCGGGGGCCTCCTACAATGAGCAGTTCTTC. The encoded protein is CATSRGSLAGASYNEQFF.